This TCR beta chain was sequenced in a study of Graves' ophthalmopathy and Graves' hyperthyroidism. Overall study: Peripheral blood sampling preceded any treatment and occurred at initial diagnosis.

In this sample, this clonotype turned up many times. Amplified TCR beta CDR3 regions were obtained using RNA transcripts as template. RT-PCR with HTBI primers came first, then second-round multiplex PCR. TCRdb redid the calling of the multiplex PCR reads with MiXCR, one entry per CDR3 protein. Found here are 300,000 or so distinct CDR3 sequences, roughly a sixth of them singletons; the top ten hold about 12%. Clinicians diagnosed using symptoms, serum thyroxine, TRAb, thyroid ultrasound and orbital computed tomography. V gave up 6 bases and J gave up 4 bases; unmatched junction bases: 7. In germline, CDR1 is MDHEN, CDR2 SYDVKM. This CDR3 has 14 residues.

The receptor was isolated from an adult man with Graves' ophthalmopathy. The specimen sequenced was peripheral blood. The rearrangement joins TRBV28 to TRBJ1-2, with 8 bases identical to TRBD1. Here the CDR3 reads CASRAGGDRYGYTF. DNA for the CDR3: TGTGCCAGCAGAGCAGGGGGCGACCGCTATGGCTACACCTTC.